Presented here are 16 T cell receptor beta chains from one specimen sequenced in a study of T cell responses to AZD1222 COVID-19 vaccine. TCRdb keeps only in-frame clones here, not all; method: immunoSEQ multiplex PCR. The table has roughly 70,000 clones, 79% seen once. The sample consisted of peripheral blood, taken on day 0 of MenACWY control vaccination. These receptors all stem from an adult in good health.

The chain is built from TRBV10-3 and TRBJ2-2; either TRBD1 or TRBD2 may fit D (5 bases each). This CDR3 is 14 amino acids long. V lost 7 bases and J lost 5, with 14 bases in between. CDR1 and CDR2 (germline): ENHRY, SYGVKD. The CDR3 DNA is TGTGCCATCAAGAGGGACCAAAGTACCGGGGAGCTGTTTTTT. Protein product: CAIKRDQSTGELFF.

This chain joins TRBV4-3 and TRBJ1-4; 9 bases agree with TRBD1. CDR1 and CDR2 (germline): LGHNA, YSLEER. J was trimmed by 7 bases and V by 1 base; bases with no gene match: 7. The CDR3 contains 16 residues. As DNA, the CDR3 is TGCGCCAGCAGCCAAGTGTTGACAGGGGGAGGTGAAAAACTGTTTTTT. Amino acids: CASSQVLTGGGEKLFF.

The chain has TRBV18 and TRBJ2-1; weak D call: TRBD1 (6 bases). CDR3 size: 14 residues. Per the germline V gene, CDR1 is KGHSH and CDR2 is LQKENI. Between the trimmed V and J ends, which lost 3 bases and 6 bases, there was a span of 12 bases. The CDR3 loop reads CASSPTGSINEQFF. CDR3 nucleotides: TGTGCCAGCTCACCTACAGGGTCTATCAATGAGCAGTTCTTC.

This chain joins TRBV2 and TRBJ1-3, with D perhaps matching TRBD1 (5 bases). Germline loops: CDR1 SNHLY, CDR2 FYNNEI. There are 14 residues in the CDR3. Trimming removed 2 bases from V and 8 bases from J, with 13 bases in between. The CDR3: CASSELRQGHTIYF. CDR3 in DNA: TGTGCCAGCAGTGAACTTCGGCAGGGCCACACCATATATTTT. Variable domain in full (rest from reference TRBV2 and TRBJ1-3): EPEVTQTPSHQVTQMGQEVILRCVPISNHLYFYWYRQILGQKVEFLVSFYNNEISEKSEIFDDQFSVERPDGSNFTLKIRSTKLEDSAMYFCASSELRQGHTIYFGEGSWLTVV.

The rearrangement uses TRBV23-1 and TRBJ1-2; tentatively, D is TRBD1 (6 bases). TRBV23-1 is known as an ORF, though its function is uncertain. V was pared by 11 bases and J by 8 bases, with 15 bases between. The CDR3 is 11 amino acids. The CDR3 nucleotides are TGCGCCCCCCGCAGGGGCCTGGGCTACACCTTC. Translating it yields CAPRRGLGYTF.

The chain is built from TRBV2 and TRBJ2-2; D is possibly TRBD2 (6 bases). This CDR3 is built from 15 residues. Trimming left V 7 bases short and J 1 base short, with 13 bases between. The germline V gene encodes CDR1 SNHLY and CDR2 FYNNEI. CDR3 DNA sequence: TGTGCCAGCACTTCCGGGACTTTGAACACCGGGGAGCTGTTTTTT. Residues: CASTSGTLNTGELFF.

The V gene is TRBV28, the J gene TRBJ2-1, with D tentatively TRBD1 (5 bases). Trimming removed 6 bases at V and 2 bases at J, with 14 bases between. CDR1 MDHEN and CDR2 SYDVKM come from the germline V gene. The CDR3 has 15 residues. The CDR3 DNA sequence: TGTGCCAGCAGACCCGACAGTCGACCCTACAATGAGCAGTTCTTC. As protein: CASRPDSRPYNEQFF. The full variable domain, with the rest looked up from reference TRBV28 and TRBJ2-1, is DVKVTQSSRYLVKRTGEKVFLECVQDMDHENMFWYRQDPGLGLRLIYFSYDVKMKEKGDIPEGYSVSREKKERFSLILESASTNQTSMYLCASRPDSRPYNEQFFGPGTRLTVL.

V and J are TRBV5-6 and TRBJ2-5; D is uncertain. Trimming removed 0 bases at V and 2 bases at J, with 2 bases between. The germline V gene has CDR1 SGHDT and CDR2 YYEEEE. This CDR3 region has 12 residues. The CDR3 region is CASSLEQETQYF. CDR3 coding DNA: TGTGCCAGCAGCTTGGAGCAAGAGACCCAGTACTTC.

The chain links TRBV6-1 to TRBJ1-1; 7 positions agree with TRBD1. This CDR3 is 14 amino acids long. Unmatched junction bases numbered 4, after V lost 3 bases and J lost 3 bases. The germline CDR1 and CDR2 sequences are MNHNS and SASEGT. The chain's CDR3 is CASSEGGQYTEAFF. CDR3 DNA sequence: TGTGCCAGCAGTGAGGGGGGACAGTACACTGAAGCTTTCTTT.

V and J are TRBV7-2 and TRBJ2-2; unclear D gene. Germline CDR1 reads SGHTA; CDR2 reads FQGNSA. This CDR3 region has 14 residues. The V and J ends lost 2 bases and 2 bases respectively, with 6 bases between them. CDR3 sequence reads: CASSLFRNTGELFF. CDR3 sequence (DNA): TGTGCCAGCAGCTTATTCAGAAACACCGGGGAGCTGTTTTTT.

In this sample, this clone turned up a few times. J is TRBJ2-1 and V is TRBV7-2; maybe TRBD2 (5 bases). Trimming took 6 bases from V and 4 from J, leaving 13 bases between them. The length of the CDR3 is 14 residues. Germline CDR1 reads SGHTA; CDR2 reads FQGNSA. CDR3 sequence: CASSQRSAYNEQFF. The CDR3 bases are TGTGCCAGCAGTCAACGTAGCGCTTACAATGAGCAGTTCTTC.

This clone has at least ten counts. The chain has TRBV11-2 and TRBJ2-1, with D perhaps matching TRBD2 (6 bases). The CDR3 is made up of 15 amino acids. The germline CDR1 and CDR2 sequences are SGHAT and FQNNGV. The ends were cut back, 5 bases at V and 7 bases at J, with 18 bases in the middle. This chain's CDR3 is CASSPVKSGRNEQFF. The CDR3, as DNA: TGTGCCAGCAGCCCTGTCAAGTCAGGGAGGAATGAGCAGTTCTTC. Filled out from reference TRBV11-2 and TRBJ2-1, the complete variable domain reads EAGVAQSPRYKIIEKRQSVAFWCNPISGHATLYWYQQILGQGPKLLIQFQNNGVVDDSQLPKDRFSAERLKGVDSTLKIQPAKLEDSAVYLCASSPVKSGRNEQFFGPGTRLTVL.

This sequence joins TRBV15 and TRBJ1-1; D is unclear. V was clipped by 1 base and J by 10 bases, with 16 bases between them. The CDR3 is made up of 14 amino acids. The V gene's germline CDR1 is LNHNV and CDR2 YYDKDF (reference sequence). CDR3 residues: CATSRVDQSWGAFF. The CDR3 DNA reads TGTGCCACCAGCAGAGTGGACCAGAGTTGGGGAGCTTTCTTT.

The V call is TRBV9, the J call TRBJ2-7, with a possible D match to TRBD1 (6 bases). V lost 3 bases to trimming and J lost 3 bases, with 10 bases between them. CDR1 SGDLS and CDR2 YYNGEE come from the germline V gene. This CDR3 spans 13 amino acids. The CDR3 sequence is CASSGRDNYEQYF. The DNA for the CDR3 is TGTGCCAGCAGCGGACGGGACAACTACGAGCAGTACTTC.

The rearrangement links TRBV10-2 to TRBJ2-7, with TRBD1 matching 10 bases. Trimming took 4 bases from V and 4 from J; bases not matched to a gene: 1. Looked up from germline, CDR1 is WSHSY and CDR2 is SAAADI. The CDR3 loop spans 13 amino acids. CDR3 loop: CASSGQGAYEQYF. The CDR3 region has the DNA TGCGCCAGCAGTGGACAGGGGGCTTACGAGCAGTACTTC.

V is TRBV28 and J is TRBJ1-4; no clear D. Germline V CDR1 and CDR2: MDHEN, SYDVKM. This CDR3 contains 15 residues. Trimming took 6 bases from V and 5 from J, leaving 16 bases between them. CDR3 amino acids: CASRDSGVPNEKLFF. The CDR3 DNA is TGTGCCAGCAGAGATTCCGGGGTCCCAAATGAAAAACTGTTTTTT.